What follows are 6 T cell receptor beta chains derived from one specimen sequenced in a study of blood T cell repertoires in COVID-19. Profiling relied on immunoSEQ multiplex PCR, and the TCRdb table lists in-frame clones only, not all of them. The sample gives about 250,000 clones, more than 70% of which show up once; roughly 8.7% is in the top ten. Sequencing was performed on peripheral blood. These receptor sequences come from a man in his forties with active or convalescent COVID-19.

Concerning this clone itself: This same CDR3 is encoded by further DNA sequences in the sample. V usage is TRBV5-1 and J usage is TRBJ1-5, with 7 positions matching TRBD1. This CDR3 contains 15 residues. V shed 0 bases, J shed 2 bases, and the junction held 2 bases outside the gene matches. Germline CDR1 is SGHRS and CDR2 is YFSETQ. The CDR3 loop is CASSLGQGGNQPQHF. The CDR3 DNA follows: TGCGCCAGCAGCTTGGGACAGGGTGGCAATCAGCCCCAGCATTTT.

The chain carries TRBV6-5 and TRBJ2-7; maybe TRBD2 (6 bases). The V and J ends lost 5 bases and 7 bases respectively, with 21 bases between them. This CDR3 comprises 15 residues. Germline CDR1 MNHEY, CDR2 SVGAGI. The CDR3 coding sequence is TGTGCCAGCAGTCCCCGGACCCTCGCGGCGGGGGAGCAGTACTTC. It translates to CASSPRTLAAGEQYF.

The CDR3 nucleotides are TGCGCCAGCAGCCAGACCCTCTTGGGAGGGGGGCAGGTCGAGCAGTACTTC. This sequence encodes CASSQTLLGGGQVEQYF. This rearrangement joins TRBV4-1 to TRBJ2-7; tentative D call: TRBD2 (7 bases). This CDR3 comprises 17 residues. Germline CDR1 and CDR2: MGHRA and YSYEKL. Trimming removed 3 bases from V and 6 bases from J, with 24 bases in between.

The chain combines TRBV29-1 with TRBJ2-5, with 15 nucleotides matching TRBD2. V was pared by 4 bases and J by 2 bases, with 5 bases of the junction left unmatched. Per germline, CDR1 SQVTM and CDR2 ANQGSEA. The length of the CDR3 is 16 residues. The CDR3 DNA reads as TGCAGCGTTGGACAGGGGACTAGCGGGAGGCAAGAGACCCAGTACTTC. It yields the protein CSVGQGTSGRQETQYF.

This chain connects TRBV6-5 to TRBJ1-4; D uncertain. The germline gives CDR1 MNHEY, CDR2 SVGAGI. The CDR3 spans 13 residues. Trimming pared 6 bases from V and 8 bases from J, leaving 13 bases between. This CDR3 is CASSGTPSEKLFF. Written as DNA, the CDR3 is TGTGCCAGCAGCGGTACTCCATCCGAAAAACTGTTTTTT.

This clone showed up just a few times. As DNA, the CDR3 is TGTGCCAGCAGCTCGCGAGCAAACAAAAACATTCAGTACTTC. This gives the protein CASSSRANKNIQYF. This rearrangement joins TRBV7-9 to TRBJ2-4; unclear D gene. Germline V gene lookup returns CDR1 SEHNR and CDR2 FQNEAQ (reference sequence). The V and J ends lost 4 bases and 3 bases respectively, with 10 bases between them. The CDR3 is 14 residues long. The full variable domain, its missing parts supplied by reference TRBV7-9 and TRBJ2-4, is DTGVSQNPRHKITKRGQNVTFRCDPISEHNRLYWYRQTLGQGPEFLTYFQNEAQLEKSRLLSDRFSAERPKGSFSTLEIQRTEQGDSAMYLCASSSRANKNIQYFGAGTRLSVL.